This is a list of T cell receptor beta chains from one sample in a study of CD4 T cell repertoires in COVID-19. No antigens are known for them. Profiled with immunoSEQ multiplex PCR; TCRdb holds only in-frame clones, not every one. The table shows over 250 clones, with around 12% occurring only once. The starting material was effector memory CD4+ T cells, cultured in vitro, obtained after recovery from COVID-19. These receptors were obtained from a human donor who had COVID-19. Each CDR3 is given with its conserved first and last residue. A D gene is named only where the DNA matches it firmly. Some rows mark clone size as missing; the rest say once, few, many or name a class of expanded clone.

TRBJ1-1 . large TRBV4-1 TGCGCCAGCAGCCAAGAACCGGGGAACACTGAAGCTTTCTTT CASSQEPGNTEAFF
TRBJ2-1 TRBD2 medium-sized TRBV10-3 TGTGCCATCAGTGATGGACTAGCATCCACCAATGAGCAGTTCTTC CAISDGLASTNEQFF
TRBJ2-5 TRBD1 medium-sized TRBV6-6 TGTGCCAGCAGTTACCGTGGGACAGGATTAGAGACCCAGTACTTC CASSYRGTGLETQYF
TRBJ2-7 TRBD2 medium-sized TRBV6-2/TRBV6-3 TGTGCCAGCAGTTCGCCCGGGGGTTTTAGCGGGGGCTCCTACGAGCAGTACTTC CASSSPGGFSGGSYEQYF
TRBJ2-6 . medium-sized TRBV23-1 TGCGCCAGCAGACCACTGGAGGGGCCCCGGGCCTCTGGGGCCAACGTCCTGACTTTC CASRPLEGPRASGANVLTF
TRBJ2-3 TRBD2 medium-sized TRBV6-4 TGTGCCAGCAGTGGCTCTGCTAGCGGGGGATGGGATACGCAGTATTTT CASSGSASGGWDTQYF
TRBJ2-2 TRBD2 few TRBV5-1 TGCGCCAGCAGCTTGGCCACTAGCGGGAGGGCCCCCACCGGGGAGCTGTTTTTT CASSLATSGRAPTGELFF
TRBJ2-1 . medium-sized TRBV9 TGTGCCAGCAGCGTAGATTCCCGAGGGCGGGATGAGCAGTTCTTC CASSVDSRGRDEQFF
TRBJ1-2 TRBD1 few TRBV5-5 TGTGCCAGCACCGGGACAGGGCTTGGCTACACCTTC CASTGTGLGYTF
TRBJ2-6 . few TRBV6-1 TGTGCCAGCAGTGAATATATCCTCTCTGGGGCCAACGTCCTGACTTTC CASSEYILSGANVLTF
TRBJ2-7 . . TRBV20-1 TGCAGTGCTAAGTCAGGGCACGAGCAGTACTTC CSAKSGHEQYF
TRBJ2-1 . . TRBV18 TGTGCCAGCTCACAGTTGGCAAGTCCCAATGAGCAGTTCTTC CASSQLASPNEQFF
TRBJ2-5 . few TRBV18 TGTGCCAGCTCACCGGGCTCAGCGGGCACACAAGAGACCCAGTACTTC CASSPGSAGTQETQYF
TRBJ1-2 . large TRBV6-2/TRBV6-3 TGTGCCAGCAGTTCTACCTTTGGCTACACCTTC CASSSTFGYTF
TRBJ2-2 TRBD2 few TRBV5-1 TGCGCCAGCAGCTGGGGGACTAGCGGGGGCCCGAACACCGGGGAGCTGTTTTTT CASSWGTSGGPNTGELFF
TRBJ1-1 TRBD1 . TRBV5-1 TGCGCCAGCAGCTTGGAGGGGACAGGGCCTACGAGTAGCACTGAAGCTTTCTTT CASSLEGTGPTSSTEAFF
TRBJ2-3 TRBD1 few TRBV7-9 TGTGCCAGCACCGGACAGGGGAGCACAGATACGCAGTATTTT CASTGQGSTDTQYF
TRBJ1-1 . large TRBV29-1 TGCAGCGTTGTAAAAGAGTGGCTGAACACTGAAGCTTTCTTT CSVVKEWLNTEAFF
TRBJ1-2 . medium-sized TRBV11-2 TGTGCCAGCAGCCCGAGGGGGGCGGATGGCTACACCTTC CASSPRGADGYTF
TRBJ2-2 TRBD2 large TRBV19 TGTGCCAGTAGTCGTCGGGGGAGGGCGAACACCGGGGAGCTGTTTTTT CASSRRGRANTGELFF
TRBJ2-7 . large TRBV4-2 TGTGCCAGCAGCCAAGGGGCAGGGGGGGCCTACGAGCAGTACTTC CASSQGAGGAYEQYF
TRBJ2-5 . medium-sized TRBV14 TGTGCCAGCAGCCAAGATCGCCAGCAAGAGACCCAGTACTTC CASSQDRQQETQYF
TRBJ2-2 TRBD1 large TRBV5-1 TGCGCCAGCAGCATCAGGGGGCCGACCACCGGGGAGCTGTTTTTT CASSIRGPTTGELFF
TRBJ1-2 TRBD1 large TRBV5-5 TGTGCCAGCAGCCCGCGACAGGGAACGGTCAACGGCTACACCTTC CASSPRQGTVNGYTF
TRBJ1-2 . . TRBV19 TGTGCCAGTACGCGACCGGGACGGATCTATGGCTACACCTTC CASTRPGRIYGYTF
TRBJ1-2 . large TRBV19 TGTGCCAGTCTCCGGGGGAACGGGCTTTATGGCTACACCTTC CASLRGNGLYGYTF
TRBJ1-3 . large TRBV19 TGTGCCAGTAGTATTGGCGGCAGAAGGTCTGGAAACACCATATATTTT CASSIGGRRSGNTIYF
TRBJ2-7 TRBD2 large TRBV6-1 TGTGCCAGCAGTGAACTAGCGGGGAGCTCCTACGAGCAGTACTTC CASSELAGSSYEQYF
TRBJ1-5 . . TRBV6-5 TGTGCCAGCAGTCACAGGGAGGGCAATCAGCCCCAGCATTTT CASSHREGNQPQHF